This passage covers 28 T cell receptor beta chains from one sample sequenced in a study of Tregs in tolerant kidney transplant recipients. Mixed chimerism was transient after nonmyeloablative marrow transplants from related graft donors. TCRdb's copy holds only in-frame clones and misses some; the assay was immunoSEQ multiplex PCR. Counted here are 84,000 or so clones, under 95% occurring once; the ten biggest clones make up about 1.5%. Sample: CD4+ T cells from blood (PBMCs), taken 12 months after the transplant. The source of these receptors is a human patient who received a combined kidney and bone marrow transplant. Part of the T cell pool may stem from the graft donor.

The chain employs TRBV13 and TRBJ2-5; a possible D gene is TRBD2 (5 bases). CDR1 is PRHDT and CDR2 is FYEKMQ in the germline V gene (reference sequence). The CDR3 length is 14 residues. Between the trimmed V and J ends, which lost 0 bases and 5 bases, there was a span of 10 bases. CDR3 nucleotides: TGTGCCAGCAGCTTAGGACTAGGAAGGGAGACCCAGTACTTC. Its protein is CASSLGLGRETQYF.

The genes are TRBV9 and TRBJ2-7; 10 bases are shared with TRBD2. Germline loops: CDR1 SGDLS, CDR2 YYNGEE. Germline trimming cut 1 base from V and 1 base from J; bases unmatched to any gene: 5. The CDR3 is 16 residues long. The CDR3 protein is CASSVRASGSSYEQYF. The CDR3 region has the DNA TGTGCCAGCAGCGTAAGGGCTAGCGGGAGTTCCTACGAGCAGTACTTC.

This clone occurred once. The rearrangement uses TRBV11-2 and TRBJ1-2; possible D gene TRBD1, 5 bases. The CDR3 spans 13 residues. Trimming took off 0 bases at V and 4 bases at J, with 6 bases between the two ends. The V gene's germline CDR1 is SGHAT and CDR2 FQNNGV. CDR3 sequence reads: CASSLDRAYGYTF. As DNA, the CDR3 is TGTGCCAGCAGCTTAGACAGGGCCTATGGCTACACCTTC.

In nucleotides, the CDR3 is TGCGCCAGCAGCTTGTCTGACAGCTATGGCTACACCTTC. This gives the protein CASSLSDSYGYTF. The gene calls are TRBV5-1 and TRBJ1-2; tentative D call: TRBD1 (5 bases). Germline loops: CDR1 SGHRS, CDR2 YFSETQ. The CDR3 is 13 residues long. V was trimmed by 1 base and J by 4 bases, leaving 8 bases between them. The variable domain in full, completed from reference TRBV5-1 and TRBJ1-2, reads KAGVTQTPRYLIKTRGQQVTLSCSPISGHRSVSWYQQTPGQGLQFLFEYFSETQRNKGNFPGRFSGRQFSNSRSEMNVSTLELGDSALYLCASSLSDSYGYTFGSGTRLTVV.

CDR3 in amino acids: CASSGGSGHYNEQFF. DNA of the CDR3: TGTGCCAGCAGCGGCGGTAGCGGCCACTACAATGAGCAGTTCTTC. The chain uses TRBV9 and TRBJ2-1, with D perhaps TRBD2 (6 bases). V was shortened by 3 bases and J by 3 bases, with 13 bases between the two germline ends. The V gene's germline CDR1 is SGDLS and CDR2 YYNGEE. CDR3 size: 15 residues.

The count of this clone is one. This CDR3 reads CASSLVGLHTDTQYF. The CDR3, as DNA: TGTGCCAGCAGCTTAGTTGGACTCCACACAGATACGCAGTATTTT. The chain is built from TRBV11-3 and TRBJ2-3; TRBD2 is a possible D gene (5 bases). Trimming took off 1 base at V and 2 bases at J, with 10 bases between the two ends. CDR1 is SGHNT and CDR2 is YENEEA in the germline V gene. The length of the CDR3 is 15 residues.

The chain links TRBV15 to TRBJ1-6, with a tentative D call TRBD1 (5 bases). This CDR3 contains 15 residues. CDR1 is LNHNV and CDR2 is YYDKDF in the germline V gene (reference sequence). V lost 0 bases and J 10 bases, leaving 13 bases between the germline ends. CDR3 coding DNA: TGTGCCACCAGCAGAGATCTGGGACTTCGGTCACCCCTCCACTTT. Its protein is CATSRDLGLRSPLHF.

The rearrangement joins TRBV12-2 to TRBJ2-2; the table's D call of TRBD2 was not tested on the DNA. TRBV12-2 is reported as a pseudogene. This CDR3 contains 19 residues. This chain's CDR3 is CASRFRPPGLAGVAGELFF. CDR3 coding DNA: TGTGCAAGTCGCTTTAGACCCCCTGGGCTAGCGGGAGTGGCCGGGGAGCTGTTTTTT.

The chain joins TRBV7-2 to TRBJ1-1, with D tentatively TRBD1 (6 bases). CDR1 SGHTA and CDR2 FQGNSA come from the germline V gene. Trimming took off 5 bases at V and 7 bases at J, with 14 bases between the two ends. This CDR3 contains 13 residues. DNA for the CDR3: TGTGCCAGCAGCCGGAAACAGGGAAATGAAGCTTTCTTT. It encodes CASSRKQGNEAFF.

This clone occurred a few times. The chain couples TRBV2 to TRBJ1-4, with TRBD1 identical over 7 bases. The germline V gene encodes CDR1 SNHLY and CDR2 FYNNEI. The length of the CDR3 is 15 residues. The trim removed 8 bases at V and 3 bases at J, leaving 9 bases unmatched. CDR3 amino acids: CASVDRAGSNEKLFF. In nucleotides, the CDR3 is TGTGCCAGCGTCGACAGGGCGGGTTCTAATGAAAAACTGTTTTTT.

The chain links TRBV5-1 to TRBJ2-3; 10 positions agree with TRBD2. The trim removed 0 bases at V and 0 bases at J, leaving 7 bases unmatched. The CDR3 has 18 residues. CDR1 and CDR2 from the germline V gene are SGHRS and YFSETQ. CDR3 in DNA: TGCGCCAGCAGCTTGGACCTAGCGGGGGCCCTTAGCACAGATACGCAGTATTTT. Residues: CASSLDLAGALSTDTQYF.

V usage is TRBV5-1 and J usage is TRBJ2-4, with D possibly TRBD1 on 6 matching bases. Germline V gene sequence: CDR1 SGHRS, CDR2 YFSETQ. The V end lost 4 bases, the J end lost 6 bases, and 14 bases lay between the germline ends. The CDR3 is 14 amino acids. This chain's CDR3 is CASSPQTGGNIQYF. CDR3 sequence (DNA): TGCGCCAGCAGCCCTCAGACAGGAGGAAACATTCAGTACTTC.

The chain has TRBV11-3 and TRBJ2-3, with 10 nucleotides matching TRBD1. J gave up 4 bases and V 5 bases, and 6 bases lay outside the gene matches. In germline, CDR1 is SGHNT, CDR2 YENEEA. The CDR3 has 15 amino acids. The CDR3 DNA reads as TGTGCCAGCAGCCCCGGGACAGGGGTGCCAGATACGCAGTATTTT. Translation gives CASSPGTGVPDTQYF.

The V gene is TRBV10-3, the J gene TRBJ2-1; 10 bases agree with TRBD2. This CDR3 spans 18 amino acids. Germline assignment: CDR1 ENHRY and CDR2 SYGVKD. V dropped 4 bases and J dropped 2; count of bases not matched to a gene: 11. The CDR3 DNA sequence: TGTGCCATCAGTGGAAGGCTAGCGGGAGTCAGAACCTACAATGAGCAGTTCTTC. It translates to CAISGRLAGVRTYNEQFF.

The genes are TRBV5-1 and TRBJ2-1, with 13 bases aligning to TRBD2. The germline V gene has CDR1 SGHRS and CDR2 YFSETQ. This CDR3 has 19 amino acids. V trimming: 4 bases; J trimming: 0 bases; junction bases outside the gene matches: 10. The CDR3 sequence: CASSGGLAGVSSSYNEQFF. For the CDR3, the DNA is TGCGCCAGCAGCGGAGGACTAGCGGGAGTCTCGAGCTCCTACAATGAGCAGTTCTTC.

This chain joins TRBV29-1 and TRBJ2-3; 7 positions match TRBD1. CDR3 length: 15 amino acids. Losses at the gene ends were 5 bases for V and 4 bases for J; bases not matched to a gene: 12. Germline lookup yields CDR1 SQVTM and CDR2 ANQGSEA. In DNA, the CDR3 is TGCAGCGTTTACCTCGGTGACAGGGCCCCAGATACGCAGTATTTT. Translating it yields CSVYLGDRAPDTQYF.

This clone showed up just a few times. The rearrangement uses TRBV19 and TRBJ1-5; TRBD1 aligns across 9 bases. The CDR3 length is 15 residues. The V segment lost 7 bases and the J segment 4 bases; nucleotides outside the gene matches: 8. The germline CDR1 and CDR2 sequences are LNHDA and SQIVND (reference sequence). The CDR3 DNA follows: TGTGCCAGTAAACAGGGGGCTGAGTTGAATCAGCCCCAGCATTTT. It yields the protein CASKQGAELNQPQHF. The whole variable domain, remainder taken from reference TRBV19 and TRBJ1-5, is DGGITQSPKYLFRKEGQNVTLSCEQNLNHDAMYWYRQDPGQGLRLIYYSQIVNDFQKGDIAEGYSVSREKKESFPLTVTSAQKNPTAFYLCASKQGAELNQPQHFGDGTRLSIL.

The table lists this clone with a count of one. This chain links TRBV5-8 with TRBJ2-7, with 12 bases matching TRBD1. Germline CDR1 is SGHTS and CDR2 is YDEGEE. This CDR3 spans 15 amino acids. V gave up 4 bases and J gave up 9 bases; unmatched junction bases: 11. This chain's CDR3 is CASSAPGTGGAGQYF. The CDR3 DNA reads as TGTGCCAGCAGCGCCCCCGGGACAGGGGGCGCGGGGCAGTACTTC.

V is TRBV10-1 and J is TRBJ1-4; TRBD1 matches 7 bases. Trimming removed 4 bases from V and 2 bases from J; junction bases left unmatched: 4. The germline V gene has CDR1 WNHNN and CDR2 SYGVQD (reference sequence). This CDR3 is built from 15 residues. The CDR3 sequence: CASSGDRVTNEKLFF. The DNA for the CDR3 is TGCGCCAGCAGTGGCGACAGGGTTACTAATGAAAAACTGTTTTTT.

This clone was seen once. The CDR3 DNA reads TGCGCCAGCAGCCAAGTCGCACAGGCAACTAATGAAAAACTGTTTTTT. It is translated as CASSQVAQATNEKLFF. The chain recombines TRBV4-1 with TRBJ1-4; a possible D gene is TRBD1 (5 bases). CDR3 length equals 16 residues. Between the trimmed V and J ends, which lost 1 base and 0 bases, there was a span of 9 bases. Germline CDR1 is MGHRA and CDR2 is YSYEKL.

CDR3 DNA sequence: TGTGCCAGCAGCGTAGGGAGGGGAGCTAACTATGGCTACACCTTC. Its protein product is CASSVGRGANYGYTF. The chain recombines TRBV9 with TRBJ1-2, with a weak D call TRBD1 (5 bases). Germline CDR1 SGDLS, CDR2 YYNGEE. The ends were cut back, 0 bases at V and 0 bases at J, with 9 bases in the middle. CDR3 length: 15 amino acids.

The chain's CDR3 is CATGVGSGRFDEQFF. As DNA, the CDR3 is TGTGCCACCGGGGTGGGTAGCGGGAGGTTCGATGAGCAGTTCTTC. V is TRBV7-9 and J is TRBJ2-1, with TRBD2 identical over 10 bases. With 10 bases clipped from V and 8 bases from J, the junction kept 14 bases outside the gene matches. Per the germline V gene, CDR1 is SEHNR and CDR2 is FQNEAQ (reference sequence). The CDR3 is made up of 15 amino acids.

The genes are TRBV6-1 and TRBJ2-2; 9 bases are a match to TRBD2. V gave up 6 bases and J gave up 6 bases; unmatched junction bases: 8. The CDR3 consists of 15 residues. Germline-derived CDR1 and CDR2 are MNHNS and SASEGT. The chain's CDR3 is CASRKRREGSGELFF. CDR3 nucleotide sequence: TGTGCCAGCAGAAAGCGGCGGGAGGGGTCCGGGGAGCTGTTTTTT.

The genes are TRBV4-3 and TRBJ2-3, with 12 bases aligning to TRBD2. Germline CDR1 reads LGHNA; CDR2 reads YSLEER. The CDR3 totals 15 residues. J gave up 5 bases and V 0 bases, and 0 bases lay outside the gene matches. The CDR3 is CASSQEGLAGDTQYF. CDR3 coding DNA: TGCGCCAGCAGCCAAGAGGGACTAGCGGGAGATACGCAGTATTTT.

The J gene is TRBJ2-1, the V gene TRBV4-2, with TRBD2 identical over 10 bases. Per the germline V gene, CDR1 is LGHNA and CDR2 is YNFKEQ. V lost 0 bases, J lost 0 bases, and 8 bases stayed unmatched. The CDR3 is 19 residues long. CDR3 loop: CASSQDKAGGYSSYNEQFF. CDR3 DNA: TGTGCCAGCAGCCAAGATAAAGCGGGGGGGTATAGCTCCTACAATGAGCAGTTCTTC.

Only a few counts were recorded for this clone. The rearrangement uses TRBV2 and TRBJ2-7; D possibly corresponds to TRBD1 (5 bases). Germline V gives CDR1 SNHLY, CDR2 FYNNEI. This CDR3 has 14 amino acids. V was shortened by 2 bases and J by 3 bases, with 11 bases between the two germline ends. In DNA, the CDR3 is TGTGCCAGCAGTGAACAGGGCGGCCTCTACGAGCAGTACTTC. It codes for CASSEQGGLYEQYF. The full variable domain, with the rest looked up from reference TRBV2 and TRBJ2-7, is EPEVTQTPSHQVTQMGQEVILRCVPISNHLYFYWYRQILGQKVEFLVSFYNNEISEKSEIFDDQFSVERPDGSNFTLKIRSTKLEDSAMYFCASSEQGGLYEQYFGPGTRLTVT.

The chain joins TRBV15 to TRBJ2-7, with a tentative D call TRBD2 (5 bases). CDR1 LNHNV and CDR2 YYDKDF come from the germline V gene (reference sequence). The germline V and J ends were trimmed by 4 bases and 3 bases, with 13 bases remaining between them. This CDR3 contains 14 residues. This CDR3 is CATSIFLGNYEQYF. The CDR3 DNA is TGTGCCACCAGCATATTCCTCGGGAACTACGAGCAGTACTTC.

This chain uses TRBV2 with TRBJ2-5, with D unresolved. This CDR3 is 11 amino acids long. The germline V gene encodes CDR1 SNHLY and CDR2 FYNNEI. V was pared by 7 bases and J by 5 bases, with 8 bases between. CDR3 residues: CASKRRETQYF. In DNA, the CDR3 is TGTGCCAGCAAGAGGCGGGAGACCCAGTACTTC.